This T cell receptor (beta chain) was retrieved from a study of OX40 agonist ivuxolimab in advanced cancers. The germline V gene has CDR1 MNHNS and CDR2 SASEGT. The length of the CDR3 is 13 residues. The V and J ends lost 4 bases and 3 bases respectively, with 8 bases between them. Repertoires were generated with immunoSEQ multiplex PCR, while TCRdb's copy carries only in-frame clones and drops some. The sample yields approximately 54,000 clones, roughly 90% seen once. This TCR was recovered from an adult with an advanced solid tumor such as melanoma, head and neck, liver or kidney cancer. Sample: CD4+ or CD8+ T cells sorted from blood, taken in a trial of the OX40 agonist ivuxolimab. The gene calls are TRBV6-1 and TRBJ2-3, with D unresolved. CDR3 nucleotide sequence: TGTGCCAGCAGTGGTACAGAAACAGATACGCAGTATTTT. This translates into CASSGTETDTQYF.